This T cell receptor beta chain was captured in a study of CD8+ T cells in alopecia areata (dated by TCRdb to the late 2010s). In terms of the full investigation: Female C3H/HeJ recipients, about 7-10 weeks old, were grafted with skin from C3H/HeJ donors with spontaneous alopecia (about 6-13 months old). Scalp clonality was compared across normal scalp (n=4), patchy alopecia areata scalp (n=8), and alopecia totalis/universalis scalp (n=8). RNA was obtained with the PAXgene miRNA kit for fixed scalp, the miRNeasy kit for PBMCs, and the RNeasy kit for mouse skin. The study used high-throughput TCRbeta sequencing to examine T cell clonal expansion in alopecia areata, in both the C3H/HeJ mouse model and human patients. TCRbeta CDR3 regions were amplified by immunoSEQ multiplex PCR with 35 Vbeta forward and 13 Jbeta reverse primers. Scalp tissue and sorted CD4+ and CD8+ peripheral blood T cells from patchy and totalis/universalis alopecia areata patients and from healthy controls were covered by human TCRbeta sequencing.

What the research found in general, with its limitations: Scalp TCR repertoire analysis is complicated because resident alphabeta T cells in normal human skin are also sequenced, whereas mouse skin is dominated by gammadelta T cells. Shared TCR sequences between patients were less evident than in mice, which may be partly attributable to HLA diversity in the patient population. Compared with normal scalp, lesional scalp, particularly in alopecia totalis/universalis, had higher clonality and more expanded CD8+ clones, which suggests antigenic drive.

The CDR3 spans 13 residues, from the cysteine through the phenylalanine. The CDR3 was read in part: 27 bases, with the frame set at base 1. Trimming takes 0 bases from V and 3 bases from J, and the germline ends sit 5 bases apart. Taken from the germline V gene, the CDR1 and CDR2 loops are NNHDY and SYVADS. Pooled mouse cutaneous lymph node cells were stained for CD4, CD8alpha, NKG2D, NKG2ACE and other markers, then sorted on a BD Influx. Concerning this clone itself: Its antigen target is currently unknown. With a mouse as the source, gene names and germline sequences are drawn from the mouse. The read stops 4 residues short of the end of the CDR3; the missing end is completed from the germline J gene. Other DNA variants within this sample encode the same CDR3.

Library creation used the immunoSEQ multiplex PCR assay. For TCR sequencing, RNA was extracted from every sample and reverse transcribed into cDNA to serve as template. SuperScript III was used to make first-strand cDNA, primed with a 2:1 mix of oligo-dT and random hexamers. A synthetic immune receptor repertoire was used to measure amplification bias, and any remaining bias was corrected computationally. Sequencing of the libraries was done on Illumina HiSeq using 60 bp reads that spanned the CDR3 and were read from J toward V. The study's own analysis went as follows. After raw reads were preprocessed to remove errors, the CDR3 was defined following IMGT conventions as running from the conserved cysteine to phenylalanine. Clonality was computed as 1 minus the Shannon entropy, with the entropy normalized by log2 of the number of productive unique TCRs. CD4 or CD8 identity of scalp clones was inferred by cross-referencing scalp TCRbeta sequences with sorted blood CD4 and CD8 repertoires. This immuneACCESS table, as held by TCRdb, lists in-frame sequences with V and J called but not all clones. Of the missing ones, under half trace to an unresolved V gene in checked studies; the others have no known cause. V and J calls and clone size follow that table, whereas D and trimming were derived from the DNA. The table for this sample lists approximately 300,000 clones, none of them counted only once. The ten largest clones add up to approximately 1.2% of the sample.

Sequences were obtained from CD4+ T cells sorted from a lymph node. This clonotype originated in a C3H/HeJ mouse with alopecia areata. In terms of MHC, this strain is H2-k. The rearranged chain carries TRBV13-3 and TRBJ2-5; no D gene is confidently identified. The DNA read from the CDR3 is TGTGCCAGCAGTGATGAACAGCAAGAC. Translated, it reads CASSDEQQD. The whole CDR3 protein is CASSDEQQDTQYF.